These 24 T cell receptor beta chains were sequenced from one sample in a study of control samples from healthy donors and cancer patients. Some clones are missing from TCRdb's copy, which holds only in-frame ones; the method was immunoSEQ multiplex PCR. Here the sample spans 150,000 or so clones, over 90% being singletons. The material sequenced was PBMCs. The origin of the receptors is a man aged 55 to 70 with colorectal cancer.

This clone was seen a single time. The CDR3 sequence: CASSYSSRRITMNTEAFF. The CDR3 DNA sequence: TGTGCCAGCAGTTACTCGAGTAGACGTATTACAATGAACACTGAAGCTTTCTTT. This chain uses TRBV6-2 or TRBV6-3 with TRBJ1-1; D unresolved. The V gene lost 0 bases and the J gene lost 0 bases, with 17 bases spanning the gap. From germline, CDR1 is MNHEY and CDR2 SVGEGT. This CDR3 is built from 18 residues.

This chain links TRBV2 with TRBJ1-1; D is ambiguous. Trimming removed 4 bases from V and 3 bases from J, with 12 bases in between. This CDR3 has 14 amino acids. Germline V lookup: CDR1 SNHLY, CDR2 FYNNEI. CDR3 residues: CASSGERVDTEAFF. The CDR3 nucleotides are TGTGCCAGCAGTGGCGAAAGGGTAGACACTGAAGCTTTCTTT.

The V call is TRBV6-5, the J call TRBJ2-1, with a weak D call TRBD2 (5 bases). V shed 4 bases and J shed 10 bases, with 20 bases lying between them. Germline CDR1 is MNHEY and CDR2 is SVGAGI. The CDR3 extends over 15 amino acids. CDR3 DNA: TGTGCCAGCAGTTCGAGGGTATTAGAGCCCATCGAGCAGTTCTTC. It yields the protein CASSSRVLEPIEQFF.

The chain links TRBV11-3 to TRBJ2-7; 10 nucleotides agree with TRBD1. The trim removed 5 bases at V and 3 bases at J, leaving 7 bases unmatched. Germline assignment: CDR1 SGHNT and CDR2 YENEEA. The CDR3 length is 15 residues. Here the CDR3 reads CASSPDGTGDYEQYF. The CDR3 DNA is TGTGCCAGCAGCCCAGACGGGACAGGGGACTACGAGCAGTACTTC. The full variable domain, rest sourced from reference TRBV11-3 and TRBJ2-7, is EAGVVQSPRYKIIEKKQPVAFWCNPISGHNTLYWYLQNLGQGPELLIRYENEEAVDDSQLPKDRFSAERLKGVDSTLKIQPAELGDSAVYLCASSPDGTGDYEQYFGPGTRLTVT.

The gene calls are TRBV5-5 and TRBJ2-3, with TRBD2 matching 10 bases. The V segment lost 2 bases and the J segment 5 bases; nucleotides outside the gene matches: 8. Per germline, CDR1 SGHKS and CDR2 YYEKEE (reference sequence). This CDR3 comprises 16 residues. The CDR3: CASSFRVAGGGDTQYF. The CDR3 nucleotides are TGTGCCAGCAGCTTTAGAGTAGCGGGGGGAGGAGATACGCAGTATTTT.

This chain links TRBV25-1 with TRBJ1-5, with TRBD1 as a possible D gene (6 bases). There are 15 residues in the CDR3. Germline CDR1 MGHDK, CDR2 SYGVNS. With 4 bases removed from V and 5 bases from J, the gap between germline ends came to 15 bases. CDR3 sequence (DNA): TGTGCCAGCAGTGGACAGGCTGGGTGGGATCAGCCCCAGCATTTT. As protein: CASSGQAGWDQPQHF.

The chain couples TRBV3-1 (or the pseudogene TRBV3-2) to TRBJ2-5; D unresolved. Trimming removed 2 bases from V and 2 bases from J, with 6 bases in between. There are 13 residues in the CDR3. Germline CDR1 is LGHDT and CDR2 is YNNKEL (reference sequence). The CDR3 DNA reads as TGTGCCAGCAGCCAAAATAGGCAAGAGACCCAGTACTTC. Translation: CASSQNRQETQYF.

The chain recombines TRBV6-6 with TRBJ1-4; D is perhaps TRBD1 (6 bases). The CDR3 runs 14 residues. Germline values: CDR1 MNHNY, CDR2 SVGAGI (reference sequence). Trimming shortened V by 6 bases and J by 3 bases, and 11 bases separated the two germline ends. CDR3 DNA: TGTGCCAGCAGGGGGACACTGGCTAATGAAAAACTGTTTTTT. Translation: CASRGTLANEKLFF.

The genes are TRBV18 and TRBJ1-3, with 8 nucleotides matching TRBD1. The CDR3 totals 16 residues. Unmatched junction bases numbered 8, after V lost 7 bases and J lost 0 bases. Germline-derived CDR1 and CDR2 are KGHSH and LQKENI. CDR3 residues: CASFVRDRSSGNTIYF. The CDR3, as DNA: TGTGCCAGCTTCGTCCGGGACAGGAGCTCTGGAAACACCATATATTTT.

The chain carries TRBV21-1 and TRBJ2-7; TRBD2 was called by the table and not checked on the DNA. TRBV21-1 has pseudogene status. The CDR3 spans 12 residues. The CDR3 is CASSNRRNEQYF. CDR3 in DNA: TGTGCCAGCAGCAATCGGAGAAACGAGCAGTACTTC.

This rearrangement joins TRBV5-1 to TRBJ1-1, with unresolved D. The germline V gene has CDR1 SGHRS and CDR2 YFSETQ. Trimming shortened V by 3 bases and J by 1 base, and 10 bases separated the two germline ends. This CDR3 has 14 amino acids. The CDR3 reads CASSYDKPNTEAFF. For the CDR3, the DNA is TGCGCCAGCAGCTACGACAAACCGAACACTGAAGCTTTCTTT.

The gene calls are TRBV6-6 and TRBJ1-6; TRBD1 matches 7 bases. The CDR3 is made up of 15 amino acids. The V gene end was trimmed by 6 bases and the J gene end by 8 bases; junction bases not matched to a gene: 10. CDR1 is MNHNY, CDR2 SVGAGI, per germline (reference sequence). The CDR3 is CASRARQGVDSPLHF. For the CDR3, the DNA is TGTGCCAGCAGAGCTAGACAGGGTGTCGATTCACCCCTCCACTTT.

This chain joins TRBV7-2 and TRBJ2-5, with D possibly TRBD2 on 5 matching bases. V shed 1 base and J shed 0 bases, with 12 bases lying between them. From germline, CDR1 is SGHTA and CDR2 FQGNSA. The CDR3 has 16 amino acids. In DNA form, the CDR3 reads TGTGCCAGCAGCTTAGGAGCTATAGCGAACCAAGAGACCCAGTACTTC. Encoded protein: CASSLGAIANQETQYF.

This clone was counted a single time. The rearrangement joins TRBV25-1 to TRBJ2-7, with TRBD2 matching 10 bases. The V and J ends lost 5 bases and 0 bases, in that order; junction bases with no gene match: 1. The CDR3 runs 14 residues. In germline, CDR1 is MGHDK, CDR2 SYGVNS. The DNA of the CDR3 is TGTGCCAGCAGTCGGACTAGCGGCTCCTACGAGCAGTACTTC. Amino acids: CASSRTSGSYEQYF.

The chain employs TRBV27 and TRBJ1-6; weak D call: TRBD1 (6 bases). With 4 bases removed from V and 9 bases from J, the gap between germline ends came to 22 bases. The germline CDR1 and CDR2 sequences are MNHEY and SMNVEV (reference sequence). The CDR3 sequence is 17 residues long. This CDR3 reads CASSSGQISRFGSPLHF. The CDR3 DNA reads as TGTGCCAGCAGTTCCGGACAGATTTCCCGCTTTGGTTCACCCCTCCACTTT.

This sequence joins TRBV18 and TRBJ2-3, with D perhaps TRBD1 or TRBD2 (7 bases each). CDR3 size: 21 residues. CDR1 KGHSH and CDR2 LQKENI come from the germline V gene. The V gene lost 0 bases and the J gene lost 2 bases, with 27 bases spanning the gap. CDR3 in DNA: TGTGCCAGCTCACCACCAAAGGGAGGGATGAGGGGGCGAAGTGTCACAGATACGCAGTATTTT. It yields the protein CASSPPKGGMRGRSVTDTQYF.

The rearrangement joins TRBV19 to TRBJ2-3, with D possibly TRBD1 on 5 matching bases. CDR3 length: 15 amino acids. V lost 3 bases and J 1 base, leaving 11 bases between the germline ends. Germline lookup yields CDR1 LNHDA and CDR2 SQIVND (reference sequence). The DNA of the CDR3 is TGTGCCAGTAGTATTCGCCAAGGGGGCACAGATACGCAGTATTTT. Encoded protein: CASSIRQGGTDTQYF.

The rearrangement joins TRBV9 to TRBJ1-4; TRBD1 is a possible D gene (6 bases). Germline CDR1 and CDR2: SGDLS and YYNGEE. This CDR3 comprises 15 residues. The V end lost 4 bases, the J end lost 5 bases, and 15 bases lay between the germline ends. DNA for the CDR3: TGTGCCAGCAGCAAAGCAGGGGATTTCAATGAAAAACTGTTTTTT. As protein: CASSKAGDFNEKLFF.

This rearrangement joins TRBV10-3 to TRBJ2-7; D is possibly TRBD1 (6 bases). V lost 1 base and J 6 bases, leaving 10 bases between the germline ends. CDR1 ENHRY and CDR2 SYGVKD come from the germline V gene. This CDR3 contains 13 residues. The CDR3 DNA is TGTGCCATCAGTGAGTTACAGGGTGGCGAGCAGTACTTC. It is translated as CAISELQGGEQYF.

This rearrangement joins TRBV19 to TRBJ2-1; D may be TRBD1 or TRBD2 (6 bases each). The CDR3 spans 14 residues. CDR1 is LNHDA and CDR2 is SQIVND in the germline V gene (reference sequence). Trimming shortened V by 7 bases and J by 5 bases, and 15 bases separated the two germline ends. CDR3 sequence (DNA): TGTGCCAGTAAAGGGGGGACATGGGACAATGAGCAGTTCTTC. Translation gives CASKGGTWDNEQFF. The full variable domain, in which reference TRBV19 and TRBJ2-1 provide the parts outside the CDR3, is DGGITQSPKYLFRKEGQNVTLSCEQNLNHDAMYWYRQDPGQGLRLIYYSQIVNDFQKGDIAEGYSVSREKKESFPLTVTSAQKNPTAFYLCASKGGTWDNEQFFGPGTRLTVL.

The J gene is TRBJ2-3, the V gene TRBV27, with D unresolved. The CDR3 sequence is 13 residues long. Trimming pared 6 bases from V and 0 bases from J, leaving 7 bases between. Germline lookup yields CDR1 MNHEY and CDR2 SMNVEV (reference sequence). CDR3 DNA sequence: TGTGCCAGCAGGCCGGACAGCACAGATACGCAGTATTTT. It encodes CASRPDSTDTQYF.

The V and J genes are TRBV29-1 and TRBJ1-5; TRBD1 might be the D (5 bases). The CDR3 consists of 13 residues. The ends were cut back, 7 bases at V and 7 bases at J, with 17 bases in the middle. Germline CDR1 is SQVTM and CDR2 is ANQGSEA. The chain's CDR3 is CSGGGGAEQPQHF. The CDR3 DNA reads as TGCAGCGGGGGGGGTGGGGCGGAGCAGCCCCAGCATTTT.

The rearrangement joins TRBV20-1 to TRBJ1-3; D is possibly TRBD1 (5 bases). The length of the CDR3 is 14 residues. Germline V gene data show CDR1 as DFQATT and CDR2 as SNEGSKA (reference sequence). V was trimmed by 3 bases and J by 4 bases, leaving 13 bases between them. The CDR3 is CSASFQGLGNTIYF. CDR3 DNA: TGCAGTGCTAGTTTTCAGGGTTTAGGAAACACCATATATTTT.

The chain uses TRBV6-5 and TRBJ1-2; weak D call: TRBD1 (5 bases). Between the trimmed V and J ends, which lost 2 bases and 8 bases, there was a span of 18 bases. CDR3 length equals 15 residues. Germline CDR1 and CDR2: MNHEY and SVGAGI. This CDR3 reads CASSYVVGGIGGYTF. DNA of the CDR3: TGTGCCAGCAGTTACGTGGTGGGGGGGATAGGCGGCTACACCTTC.